The 6 T cell receptor beta chains presented below share a single source sample, sequenced in a study of response to subunit inactivated influenza vaccine. Using its own MiXCR run on the RT-PCR reads, TCRdb lists one record per CDR3 protein. The sample yields approximately 530,000 distinct CDR3 sequences, roughly 7.9% seen once. Material: PBMCs from blood, obtained 23 months after vaccination. All receptors derive from a man between 45 and 75 years old who received an inactivated influenza vaccine.

This clonotype appeared many times. The rearrangement links TRBV6-2 or TRBV6-3 to TRBJ1-1, with 8 positions matching TRBD1. Losses at the gene ends were 6 bases for V and 7 bases for J; bases not matched to a gene: 4. Germline CDR1 is MNHEY and CDR2 is SVGEGT. CDR3 length equals 12 residues. The CDR3 reads CASSPDRGEAFF. CDR3 DNA sequence: TGTGCCAGCAGCCCCGACAGGGGTGAAGCTTTCTTT.

This clonotype was counted many times. V gene TRBV12-3 or TRBV12-4 combines with J gene TRBJ2-5, with 8 positions matching TRBD1. The CDR3 extends over 14 amino acids. J was trimmed by 5 bases and V by 5 bases; bases with no gene match: 7. The CDR3 coding sequence is TGTGCCAGCAGTCCACCCGGGACAGGCGAGACCCAGTACTTC. As protein: CASSPPGTGETQYF.

This clonotype was seen at least ten times. J is TRBJ1-1 and V is TRBV4-2; no clear D gene. Per germline, CDR1 LGHNA and CDR2 YNFKEQ. There are 15 residues in the CDR3. V lost 1 base and J lost 1, with 10 bases in between. As DNA, the CDR3 is TGTGCCAGCAGCCAAGCCTCCCTCAAGAACACTGAAGCTTTCTTT. Translation: CASSQASLKNTEAFF.

This clonotype was observed at least ten times. The chain is built from TRBV27 and TRBJ1-5, with D possibly being TRBD1 (6 bases). V was pared by 5 bases and J by 5 bases, with 13 bases between. Per the germline V gene, CDR1 is MNHEY and CDR2 is SMNVEV (reference sequence). The CDR3 contains 14 residues. The CDR3 DNA follows: TGTGCCAGCAGTCCCCGGACAGCGGATCAGCCCCAGCATTTT. As protein: CASSPRTADQPQHF.

The sample holds a few counts of this clonotype. J is TRBJ2-1 and V is TRBV12-5; TRBD2 matches at 9 bases. Germline V gene lookup returns CDR1 LGHNT and CDR2 FRNRAP. With V trimmed by 0 bases and J by 1 base, 13 bases remained unmatched. The CDR3 contains 20 residues. CDR3: CASGLVVWAGGPFSYNEQFF. CDR3 coding DNA: TGTGCTAGTGGTTTGGTCGTATGGGCGGGAGGGCCTTTTTCCTACAATGAGCAGTTCTTC. The complete variable domain, with remaining parts taken from reference TRBV12-5 and TRBJ2-1, reads DARVTQTPRHKVTEMGQEVTMRCQPILGHNTVFWYRQTMMQGLELLAYFRNRAPLDDSGMPKDRFSAEMPDATLATLKIQPSEPRDSAVYFCASGLVVWAGGPFSYNEQFFGPGTRLTVL.

The V and J genes are TRBV5-1 and TRBJ2-3; a possible D gene is TRBD1 (5 bases). Between the trimmed V and J ends, which lost 0 bases and 4 bases, there was a span of 12 bases. This CDR3 has 15 amino acids. CDR1 is SGHRS, CDR2 YFSETQ, per germline. The CDR3 loop is CASSLGWGLADTQYF. CDR3 bases: TGCGCCAGCAGCTTGGGTTGGGGCCTAGCAGATACGCAGTATTTT. Full variable domain (rest looked up from reference TRBV5-1 and TRBJ2-3): KAGVTQTPRYLIKTRGQQVTLSCSPISGHRSVSWYQQTPGQGLQFLFEYFSETQRNKGNFPGRFSGRQFSNSRSEMNVSTLELGDSALYLCASSLGWGLADTQYFGPGTRLTVL.